This entry lists 7 T cell receptor beta chains sequenced from one sample in a study of blood T cells in healthy people across ages. The use of a sample-barcoded 5' primer and a J-beta primer mix characterized a second PCR of roughly 6 to 11 cycles. TCRdb ran MiXCR on the 5' RACE reads and lists one entry per CDR3 protein. The top ten hold under 8.5% of the sample, which has about 1.4 million distinct CDR3 sequences, roughly 64% seen once. Sample: blood. The receptors derive from a man aged 18 to 30 in good health.

This clonotype has a handful of counts. The chain has TRBV14 and TRBJ2-5, with 11 bases fitting TRBD1. Germline trimming cut 4 bases from V and 4 bases from J; bases unmatched to any gene: 5. Germline CDR1 reads SGHDN; CDR2 reads FVKESK. The CDR3 contains 15 residues. CDR3 DNA sequence: TGTGCCAGCAGCCTTCGGACAGGGGGCGGAGAGACCCAGTACTTC. It specifies CASSLRTGGGETQYF.

This clonotype was found a few times. The chain links TRBV20-1 to TRBJ2-3, with D unresolved. V gave up 6 bases and J gave up 2 bases, with 21 bases separating them. The germline gives CDR1 DFQATT, CDR2 SNEGSKA (reference sequence). CDR3 length equals 16 residues. The DNA for the CDR3 is TGCAGTGCCCCGCCGGCAGAGTCCTACCTCACAGATACGCAGTATTTT. This translates into CSAPPAESYLTDTQYF.

The chain combines TRBV4-1 with TRBJ2-5; 7 bases align to TRBD2. The CDR3 spans 16 residues. Trimming cost V 4 bases and J 1 base; bases outside gene matches: 9. Germline V lookup: CDR1 MGHRA, CDR2 YSYEKL. This chain's CDR3 is CASSPSGGALQETQYF. In DNA, the CDR3 is TGCGCCAGCAGCCCTTCGGGGGGAGCCCTCCAAGAGACCCAGTACTTC.

This chain uses TRBV20-1 with TRBJ2-3; 9 bases are shared with TRBD1. The CDR3 loop spans 13 amino acids. Germline assignment: CDR1 DFQATT and CDR2 SNEGSKA (reference sequence). Unmatched junction bases numbered 6, after V lost 6 bases and J lost 5 bases. The CDR3 DNA follows: TGCAGTGCCCTACAGGGGGCAATAGATACGCAGTATTTT. This translates into CSALQGAIDTQYF.

This clonotype appeared once. The chain joins TRBV6-1 to TRBJ2-7; tentatively, D is TRBD1 or TRBD2 (5 bases each). The V end was cut by 2 bases, the J end by 1 base, with 12 bases between. Germline V lookup: CDR1 MNHNS, CDR2 SASEGT. This CDR3 is built from 15 residues. In nucleotides, the CDR3 is TGTGCCAGCAGTGAATGGGGGTCTAGATCCTACGAGCAGTACTTC. Translation gives CASSEWGSRSYEQYF.

CDR3 sequence: CASSLAGGPIYNEQFF. Written as DNA, the CDR3 is TGTGCCAGCAGCTTAGCGGGGGGGCCCATCTACAATGAGCAGTTCTTC. V is TRBV7-8 and J is TRBJ2-1; D is possibly TRBD2 (7 bases). Germline values: CDR1 SGHVS, CDR2 FQNEAQ. V dropped 0 bases and J dropped 3 bases, with 12 bases sitting between them. There are 16 residues in the CDR3.

The chain joins TRBV5-1 to TRBJ1-2; 8 bases are shared with TRBD1. Germline V gene sequence: CDR1 SGHRS, CDR2 YFSETQ. The CDR3 runs to 15 residues. V trimming: 3 bases; J trimming: 7 bases; junction bases outside the gene matches: 11. CDR3 DNA sequence: TGCGCCAGCAGCTGGACGATTACAACAGGGGGTGGCTACACCTTC. This translates into CASSWTITTGGGYTF.